This T cell receptor (beta chain) was observed in a study of OX40 agonist ivuxolimab in advanced cancers. V dropped 3 bases and J dropped 3; count of bases not matched to a gene: 7. Germline V CDR1 and CDR2: SGHDT, YYEEEE. The CDR3 totals 15 residues. Sequenced by immunoSEQ multiplex PCR; TCRdb stores in-frame clones only, minus some. The sample shows about 64,000 clones, 85% of them seen only once. The sequence derives from an adult with an advanced solid tumor such as melanoma, head and neck, liver or kidney cancer. The chain combines TRBV5-6 with TRBJ2-3; 7 nucleotides agree with TRBD2. The sample consisted of CD4+ or CD8+ T cells sorted from blood, taken in a trial of the OX40 agonist ivuxolimab. DNA for the CDR3: TGTGCCAGCAGCTACACTAGCGCTGGTACAGATACGCAGTATTTT. It specifies CASSYTSAGTDTQYF.